A single TCR beta chain is shown here with its context. Purification of the CD8+ and CD4+ T cells relied on negative isolation, and TEMRA cells underwent FACS enrichment. This entry is derived from a study of CD8 T cells in Susac syndrome. RNA amounts of roughly 0.5 to 1 ug underwent reverse transcription with random hexamers. TCRdb ran MiXCR on the immunoSEQ multiplex PCR reads and lists one entry per CDR3 protein. The repertoire holds about 150,000 distinct CDR3 sequences, with approximately 94% as singletons. The germline V gene has CDR1 GTSNPN and CDR2 SVGIG (reference sequence). The CDR3 extends over 14 amino acids. V was cut by 0 bases and J by 2 bases, with 8 bases left in between.

The specimen was CD8+ T cells from PBMCs. This clonotype was sampled from a human donor with multiple sclerosis. The gene calls are TRBV30 and TRBJ1-3; TRBD1 is a possible D gene (5 bases). The CDR3 loop is CAWSVWGAGNTIYF. The DNA of the CDR3 is TGTGCCTGGAGTGTGTGGGGGGCTGGAAACACCATATATTTT.